This paragraph reports one TCR beta chain. The data derive from a study of blood T cell repertoires in COVID-19. Study at large: Italy, Spain and the United States were the sources of the convalescent and acute COVID-19 samples. T cells, B-cell-depleted T cells, or PBMCs provided the cDNA or gDNA that served as material.

In the original analysis: The authors estimated nucleated cell counts from reference gene primer amplification. Libraries were prepared by immunoSEQ multiplex PCR; TCRdb keeps only in-frame clonotypes and omits some of them. The V and J calls and the clone size are those of that table, but D and trimming were determined from the DNA. There are approximately 210,000 clones in the sample; roughly four fifths occur only once, and approximately 12% lies in the top ten. The sample consisted of peripheral blood. This receptor was taken from a woman in her thirties or forties with acute or convalescent COVID-19.

The CDR3 loop reads CASSLQTTYGYTF. CDR3 sequence (DNA): TGTGCCAGCAGTTTACAGACAACCTATGGCTACACCTTC. V and J are TRBV6-2 or TRBV6-3 and TRBJ1-2; D remains unclear. The germline V and J ends were trimmed by 4 bases and 4 bases, with 10 bases remaining between them. The CDR3 is made up of 13 amino acids. From germline, CDR1 is MNHEY and CDR2 SVGEGT.